This T cell receptor beta chain was identified in a study of cytomegalovirus exposure and HLA in healthy donors. Points from the study as a whole: Presence/absence analyses rested on an assumption that sequencing depth was roughly uniform across donors. Relative to the roughly 640-donor mean, N-insertions were reportedly fewer in an Asian-associated ancestry cluster in a later analysis. Later analysis identified several of the most significant clusters that appeared linked to common viral pathogens.

V lost 5 bases and J 7 bases, leaving 6 bases between the germline ends. From germline, CDR1 is LNHDA and CDR2 SQIVND (reference sequence). The CDR3 totals 11 residues. It was with 60 Vbeta and 13 Jbeta primers that the PCR ran. Assay used: immunoSEQ multiplex PCR; TCRdb lists only in-frame clones, some missing. The sample gives 210,000 or so clones, 70% to 90% of which show up once; around 0.22% is in the top ten. A word on this clone: No antigen is known for it.

The material sequenced was PBMCs. This clonotype was sampled from a girl aged 2 to 9 in good health and CMV-seronegative. The V call is TRBV19, the J call TRBJ1-5; D uncertain. The CDR3 coding sequence is TGTGCCAGTAGTGCGGGACAGCCCCAGCATTTT. This codes for CASSAGQPQHF.